The T cell receptor (beta chain) described here comes from a study of shared clonotypes between healthy human individuals. Study summary: Aged between 18 and 49, the donors were a couple of women and a few men.

CD4+ cell separation produced CD45RA+ naive and CD45RA-negative memory subsets. Sorted-subset replicate PCRs used 200 ng DNA, tens of thousands of T cell genomes. Sequencing was performed with immunoSEQ multiplex PCR; in TCRdb, only in-frame clones are kept and a portion is missing. The sample lists some 2 million clones, 95% seen once, with approximately 0.13% in the top ten. Of note for this clone: Its target is not known.

Trimming removed 8 bases from V and 7 bases from J; junction bases left unmatched: 10. CDR3 length: 13 residues. Per the germline V gene, CDR1 is GTSNPN and CDR2 is SVGIG (reference sequence). Findings of the study overall: An effect of sequencing depth on clonotype sharing among donors was expected.

Sequencing input: naive CD4+ T cells sorted from blood. Sample subset: CD45RA+ positively selected. The chain employs TRBV30 and TRBJ1-5; 8 bases match TRBD1. This receptor was taken from a man aged 18-30 years in good health. This CDR3 reads CALSTGVGQPQHF. The CDR3 nucleotides are TGTGCCCTCTCGACAGGGGTAGGGCAGCCCCAGCATTTT. The full variable domain, completed using reference TRBV30 and TRBJ1-5, is SQTIHQWPATLVQPVGSPLSLECTVEGTSNPNLYWYRQAAGRGLQLLFYSVGIGQISSEVPQNLSASRPQDRQFILSSKKLLLSDSGFYLCALSTGVGQPQHFGDGTRLSIL.